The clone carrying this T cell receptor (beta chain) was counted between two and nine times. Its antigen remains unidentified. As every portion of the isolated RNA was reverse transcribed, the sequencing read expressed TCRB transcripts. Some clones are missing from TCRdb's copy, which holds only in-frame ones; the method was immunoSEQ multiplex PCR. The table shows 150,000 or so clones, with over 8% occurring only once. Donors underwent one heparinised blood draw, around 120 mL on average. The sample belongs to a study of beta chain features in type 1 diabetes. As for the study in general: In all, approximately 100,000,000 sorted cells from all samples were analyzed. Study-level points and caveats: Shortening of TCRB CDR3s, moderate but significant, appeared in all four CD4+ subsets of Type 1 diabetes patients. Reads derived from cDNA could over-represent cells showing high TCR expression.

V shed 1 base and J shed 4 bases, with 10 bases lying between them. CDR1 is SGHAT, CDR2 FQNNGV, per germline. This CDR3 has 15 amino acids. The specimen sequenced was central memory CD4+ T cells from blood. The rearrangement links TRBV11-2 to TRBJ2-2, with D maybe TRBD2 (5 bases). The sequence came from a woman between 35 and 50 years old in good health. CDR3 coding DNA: TGTGCCAGCAGCTTAGTCGGACGGGGCACCGGGGAGCTGTTTTTT. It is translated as CASSLVGRGTGELFF.